This T cell receptor (beta chain) was captured by sequencing in a study of blood T cell repertoires in COVID-19 (TCRdb year 2020). With regard to the full study: Samples covering the acute and convalescent phases of COVID-19 were provided by collaborators in the United States, Italy and Spain. Where HLA class I and class II types were available, the types were taken from metadata supplied by the sample provider, not from assay-based typing. Samples came from the ongoing ImmuneRACE study (first 160 participants) plus 1,254 subjects from 6 global collaborators. Subjects who had been exposed to COVID-19, were actively infected with it, or had recovered from it provided the deeply sampled blood TCRbeta repertoires that made up the dataset. The repertoires were released in a freely available public database intended as a resource for research on the immune response to SARS-CoV-2. The material from the prospective study consisted of cDNA or gDNA derived from T cells, B-cell-depleted T cells, or PBMCs. Sample metadata almost always included a de-identified subject ID, COVID-19 status, age in years and sex.

In Seattle, one collaborating source enrolled patients while the infection was active and tracked those patients longitudinally over the course of disease. Whole blood was collected in K2EDTA tubes by collaborating institutions according to the institutions' own protocols. For TCRbeta analysis, collaborators shipped samples in one of three forms: frozen whole blood, isolated PBMCs, or DNA extracted from either of those sample types. The immunoSEQ Assay, a bias-controlled multiplex PCR, was used to amplify TCRbeta CDR3 regions from genomic DNA. Concerning the study's data processing: The number of nucleated cells in each sample was estimated by amplification of reference gene primers within the assay. Sequence reads were collapsed and filtered to measure the absolute abundance of every unique TCRbeta CDR3 rearrangement. For each sample, productive Simpson clonality was calculated as the square root of Simpson's diversity index over productive rearrangements. The source is immuneACCESS, and TCRdb retained only in-frame sequences with V and J called. Part of the clones is not carried over; for the studies checked, unresolved V genes explain less than half of this, and the remainder is unexplained. V and J calls plus clone size are reproduced from that table; the DNA served to infer D and trimming. The sample data list roughly 140,000 clones, and approximately 83% of these were observed just once. Of the sample, around 8% falls within the top ten clones.

For this clone: Its antigen is unknown. Within one base of it there is no much larger clone, and no base qualities were kept.

What the authors observed across the whole study: Clinical and demographic metadata were provided uncurated, with the amount varying by source and participant.

V trim: 3 bases; J trim: 4 bases; unmatched bases: 6. Looking up the germline V gene yields CDR1 SGHRS and CDR2 YFSETQ. CDR3 length: 14 amino acids, cysteine to phenylalanine. The CDR3 DNA has 42 bases and is translated from base 1. This TCR came from an older woman with COVID-19, enrolled during active disease. The receptor chain draws on TRBV5-1 and TRBJ2-7; 8 central bases correspond to TRBD2. Sample: peripheral blood. The CDR3 here reads CASSSRTSWYEQYF. The bases read TGCGCCAGCAGCTCTCGGACTAGCTGGTACGAGCAGTACTTC.